This is a list of T cell receptor beta chains from one sample in a study of blood T cell repertoires in COVID-19. Clones were sequenced by immunoSEQ multiplex PCR, and TCRdb holds only the in-frame ones, with some missing. The sample has 120,000 to 150,000 clones; over 80% are singletons. The sequenced sample consisted of peripheral blood. The source of these receptors is a man aged 50-59 years who had recovered from COVID-19. Each CDR3 is given with its conserved first and last residue.

cdr3_length | v_call | cdr3_aa
16 | TRBV10-3 | CAISDSGGAHTGELFF
13 | TRBV6-5 | CASVRSPGAPLHF
14 | TRBV28 | CASRQGSSYNEQFF
17 | TRBV6-6 | CASSRSFAGTGNSPLHF
16 | TRBV5-1 | CASSPLGVGPTDTQYF
17 | TRBV10-1 | CASRRMRQGWGTGELFF
17 | TRBV10-3 | CAISPGTSGGSQETQYF
15 | TRBV7-6 | CASSIGQATYNEQFF
14 | TRBV6-5 | CASSYGDRGSGYTF
14 | TRBV5-4 | CASSSGALNYGYTF
15 | TRBV6-5 | CASRGLAGGTDTQYF
18 | TRBV30 | CAWSDFLDGTGLSYEQYF
14 | TRBV18 | CASSRDNGNYGYTF
16 | TRBV9 | CASGDDKTRGYNEQFF
13 | TRBV19 | CASSIQGVPEQYF
15 | TRBV9 | CASSVEGRGEDGYTF
14 | TRBV2 | CASRPDSTYSPLHF